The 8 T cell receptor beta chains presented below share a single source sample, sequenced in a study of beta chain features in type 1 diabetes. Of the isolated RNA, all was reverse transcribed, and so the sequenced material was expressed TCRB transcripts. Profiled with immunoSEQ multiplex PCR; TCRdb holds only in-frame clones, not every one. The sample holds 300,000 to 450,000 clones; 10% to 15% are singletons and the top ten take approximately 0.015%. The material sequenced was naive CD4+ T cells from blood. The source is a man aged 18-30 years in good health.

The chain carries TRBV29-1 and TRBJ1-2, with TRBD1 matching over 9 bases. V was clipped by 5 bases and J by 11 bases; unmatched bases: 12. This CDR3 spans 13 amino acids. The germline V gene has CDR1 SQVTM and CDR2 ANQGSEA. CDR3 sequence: CSVSAGQGLGYTF. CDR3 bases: TGCAGCGTTTCAGCAGGACAGGGGCTCGGATACACCTTC.

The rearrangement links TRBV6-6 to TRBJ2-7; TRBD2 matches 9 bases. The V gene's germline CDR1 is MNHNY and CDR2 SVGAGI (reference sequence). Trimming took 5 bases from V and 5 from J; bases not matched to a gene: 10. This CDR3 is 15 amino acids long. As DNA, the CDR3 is TGTGCCAGCAGTCCCCCGGCTAGCGGGGCCAACGAGCAGTACTTC. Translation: CASSPPASGANEQYF.

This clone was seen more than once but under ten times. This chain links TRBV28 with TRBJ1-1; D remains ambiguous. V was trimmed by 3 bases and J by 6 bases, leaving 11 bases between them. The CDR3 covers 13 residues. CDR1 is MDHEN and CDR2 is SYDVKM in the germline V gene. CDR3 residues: CASSLPRGAEAFF. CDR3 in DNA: TGTGCCAGCAGTTTGCCCCGCGGAGCTGAAGCTTTCTTT.

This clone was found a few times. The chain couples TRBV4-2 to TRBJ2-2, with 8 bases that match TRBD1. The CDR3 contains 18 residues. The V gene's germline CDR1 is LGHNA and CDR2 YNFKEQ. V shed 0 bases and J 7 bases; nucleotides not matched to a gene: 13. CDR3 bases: TGTGCCAGCAGCCAAGAGGGGCAGGGGGCGGCTGTTGGCGGGGAGCTGTTTTTT. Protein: CASSQEGQGAAVGGELFF.

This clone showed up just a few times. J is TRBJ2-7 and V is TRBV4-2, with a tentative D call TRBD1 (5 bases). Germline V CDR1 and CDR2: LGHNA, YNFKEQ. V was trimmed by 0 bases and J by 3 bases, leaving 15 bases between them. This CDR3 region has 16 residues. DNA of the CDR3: TGTGCCAGCAGCCAAGATGAGGCAGGGTCACTCTACGAGCAGTACTTC. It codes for CASSQDEAGSLYEQYF.

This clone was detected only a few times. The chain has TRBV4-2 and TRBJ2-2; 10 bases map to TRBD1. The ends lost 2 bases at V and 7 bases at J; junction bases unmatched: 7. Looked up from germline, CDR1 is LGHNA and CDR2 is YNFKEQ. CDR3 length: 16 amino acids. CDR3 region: CASSQTGQGNVGELFF. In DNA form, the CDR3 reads TGTGCCAGCAGCCAAACGGGACAGGGGAACGTCGGGGAGCTGTTTTTT.

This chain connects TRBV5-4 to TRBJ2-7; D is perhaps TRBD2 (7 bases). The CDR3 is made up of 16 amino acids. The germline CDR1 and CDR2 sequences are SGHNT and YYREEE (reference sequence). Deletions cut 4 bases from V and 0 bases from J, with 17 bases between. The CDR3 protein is CASSPKGGVSSYEQYF. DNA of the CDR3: TGTGCCAGCAGCCCGAAGGGGGGGGTCAGCTCCTACGAGCAGTACTTC.

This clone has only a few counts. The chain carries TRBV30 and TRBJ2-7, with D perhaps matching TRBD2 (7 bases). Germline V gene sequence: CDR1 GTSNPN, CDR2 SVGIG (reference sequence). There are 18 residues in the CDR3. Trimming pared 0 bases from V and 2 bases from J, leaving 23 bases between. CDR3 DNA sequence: TGTGCCTGGAGTGTATCTGGGGGGGGGCGCACCAAAACCTACGAGCAGTACTTC. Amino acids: CAWSVSGGGRTKTYEQYF.